This is a list of T cell receptor beta chains from one sample in a study of OX40 agonist ivuxolimab in advanced cancers. Generated by immunoSEQ multiplex PCR, the TCRdb table keeps only in-frame clones and is missing some. The data contain more than 65,000 clones, about 79% of them singletons. The specimen comprised CD4+ or CD8+ T cells sorted from blood, sampled in a trial of the OX40 agonist ivuxolimab. The receptor source for this set is an adult with an advanced solid tumor such as melanoma, head and neck, liver or kidney cancer. Both conserved end residues are part of each CDR3. D genes are given only for firm matches. The size of a clone is reported for some rows only, either as once, few or many, or as a class for expanded clones.

v_gene	abundance	j_gene	d_gene	CDR3aa	CDR3nt
TRBV5-1	NA	TRBJ2-7	TRBD2	CASSFSLAGGGEQYF	TGCGCCAGCAGCTTCTCTCTAGCGGGGGGGGGCGAGCAGTACTTC
TRBV2	NA	TRBJ2-1	NA	CASRTRTATYNEQFF	TGTGCCAGCCGGACCCGGACAGCCACCTACAATGAGCAGTTCTTC
TRBV5-1	NA	TRBJ2-4	NA	CASSSGLAKNIQYF	TGCGCCAGCAGCTCGGGACTAGCCAAAAACATTCAGTACTTC
TRBV5-6	NA	TRBJ1-4	NA	CASSQGPRGGKYYEKLFF	TGTGCCAGCAGCCAGGGGCCTCGCGGAGGGAAGTATTATGAAAAACTGTTTTTT
TRBV18	NA	TRBJ1-1	TRBD1	CASSPATGGFTEAFF	TGTGCCAGCTCACCGGCGACAGGGGGCTTCACTGAAGCTTTCTTT
TRBV4-1	NA	TRBJ1-1	NA	CASSRSNEAFF	TGCGCCAGCAGCCGGAGCAATGAAGCTTTCTTT
TRBV28	once	TRBJ2-7	TRBD1	CASRTGGSHEQYF	TGTGCCAGCCGGACAGGGGGAAGCCACGAGCAGTACTTC
TRBV27	NA	TRBJ2-3	TRBD2	CASSSLAGGSTDTQYF	TGTGCCAGCAGTTCCCTAGCGGGGGGCAGCACAGATACGCAGTATTTT
TRBV27	NA	TRBJ1-5	NA	CASSLSIDSNQPQHF	TGTGCCAGCAGTTTATCGATCGATAGCAATCAGCCCCAGCATTTT
TRBV7-6	NA	TRBJ2-3	NA	CASSGGETGTQYF	TGTGCCAGCAGCGGTGGGGAGACGGGTACGCAGTATTTT
TRBV18	NA	TRBJ1-2	TRBD1	CASSPVGTGAYGYTF	TGTGCCAGCTCACCAGTTGGGACAGGAGCTTATGGCTACACCTTC
TRBV29-1	medium-sized	TRBJ1-3	NA	CSVTTPSSGNTIYF	TGCAGCGTTACGACACCCAGCTCTGGAAACACCATATATTTT
TRBV11-2	NA	TRBJ2-5	NA	CASSLFLQGGEETQYF	TGTGCCAGCAGCTTGTTTCTGCAGGGGGGGGAAGAGACCCAGTACTTC
TRBV9	NA	TRBJ2-1	TRBD1	CASSSRQGSYNEQFF	TGTGCCAGCAGCTCCCGACAGGGCTCCTACAATGAGCAGTTCTTC
TRBV7-8	NA	TRBJ1-4	NA	CASSLGQGFEKLFF	TGTGCCAGCAGCTTAGGGCAGGGGTTCGAAAAACTGTTTTTT
TRBV7-2	NA	TRBJ1-4	TRBD1	CASSLVGQPTNEKLFF	TGTGCCAGCAGCTTAGTGGGACAGCCAACTAATGAAAAACTGTTTTTT
TRBV5-4	NA	TRBJ2-1	TRBD1	CASSLGKQGGAAYNEQFF	TGTGCCAGCAGCTTGGGAAAACAGGGGGGAGCTGCCTACAATGAGCAGTTCTTC
TRBV19	NA	TRBJ1-2	NA	CASSLPPGTDPAYGYTF	TGTGCCAGTAGTCTCCCCCCAGGGACGGATCCCGCCTATGGCTACACCTTC
TRBV5-6	NA	TRBJ2-2	NA	CASSLGPANTGELFF	TGTGCCAGCAGCCTGGGACCAGCGAACACCGGGGAGCTGTTTTTT
TRBV19	NA	TRBJ1-6	TRBD1	CASSILGTDSPLHF	TGTGCCAGTAGTATTTTGGGGACAGATTCACCCCTCCACTTT
TRBV5-1	NA	TRBJ2-7	TRBD2	CASKGSGGLSYEQYF	TGCGCCAGCAAAGGGAGCGGGGGTCTCTCCTACGAGCAGTACTTC